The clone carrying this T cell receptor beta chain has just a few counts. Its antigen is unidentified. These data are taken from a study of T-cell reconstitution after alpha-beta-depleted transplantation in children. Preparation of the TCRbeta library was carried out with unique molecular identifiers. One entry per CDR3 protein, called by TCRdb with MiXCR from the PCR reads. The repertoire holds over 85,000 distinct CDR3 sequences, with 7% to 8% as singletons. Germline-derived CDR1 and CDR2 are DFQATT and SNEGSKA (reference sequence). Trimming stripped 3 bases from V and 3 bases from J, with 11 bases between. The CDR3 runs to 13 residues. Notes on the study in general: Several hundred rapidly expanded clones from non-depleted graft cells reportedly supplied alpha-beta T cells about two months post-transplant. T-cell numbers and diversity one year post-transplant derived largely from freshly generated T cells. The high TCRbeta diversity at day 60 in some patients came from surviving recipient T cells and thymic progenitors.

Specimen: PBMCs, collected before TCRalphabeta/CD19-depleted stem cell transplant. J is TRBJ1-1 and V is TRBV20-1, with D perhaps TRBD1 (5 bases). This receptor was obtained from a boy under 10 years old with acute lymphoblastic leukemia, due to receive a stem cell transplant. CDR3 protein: CSARLQVHTEAFF. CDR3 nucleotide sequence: TGCAGTGCTAGGTTACAGGTGCACACTGAAGCTTTCTTT.